The following is a T cell receptor beta chain sequence with its context. Antigen: not known. CDR1 SEHNR and CDR2 FQNEAQ come from the germline V gene (reference sequence). Trimming at V came to 5 bases and at J to 2 bases, leaving 6 bases not matched to a gene. The CDR3 totals 14 residues. The sample comes from a study of post-analysis software for immune sequencing data. The wider study: Recorded subtypes: relapsing-remitting, secondary progressive, progressive-relapsing; some patients unannotated. Study-wide results and limits: Patients had higher frequencies than controls of five TRBV segments, including TRBV5-6, TRBV5-1 and TRBV20-1. F measure clustering grouped samples strongly by preparation batch.

Unique molecular identifiers tagged the TCR beta cDNA libraries. T cells, roughly 1 to 10 million of them, yielded 500,000 or so cDNA molecules. TCRdb re-called the PCR reads with MiXCR, one entry per CDR3 protein. Altogether roughly 870,000 distinct CDR3 sequences are present, around 50% being singletons, with the ten largest covering approximately 4.4%. This clonotype was obtained from a girl aged 5 to 17 with multiple sclerosis. Sequenced material: blood. The chain couples TRBV7-9 to TRBJ2-7, with 7 nucleotides matching TRBD1. For the CDR3, the DNA is TGTGCCAGCAGCGGGGACAGCTTGACCTACGAGCAGTACTTC. Translated: CASSGDSLTYEQYF.